Reported below is one T cell receptor (beta chain). Antigen specificity is unknown. The source of the sample is a study of CD8+CD57+ T cells in acquired aplastic anemia. At the level of the study: Healthy donor CD4+ cell samples had a mean of roughly 10 million reads. Study outcomes and limitations: Between the patient and control groups, CD8+ Simpson's diversity did not differ significantly.

CDR1 SNHLY and CDR2 FYNNEI come from the germline V gene. This CDR3 contains 14 residues. V shed 6 bases and J shed 6 bases, with 12 bases lying between them. Investigators profiled TCR beta VDJ and CDR3 from genomic DNA template. TCRdb fed the reads into MiXCR, producing one record per CDR3 protein. The sample includes some 130,000 distinct CDR3 sequences, around 50% seen only once; the top ten take about 2.5%. The sequenced sample was sorted CD4+, CD8+, or CD8+CD57+ T cells (not recorded which) from PBMCs. The receptor's source is a human donor in good health, serving as a control. The genes are TRBV2 and TRBJ1-6, with a possible D match to TRBD1 (5 bases). The CDR3 is CASSRAGANSPLHF. The CDR3 region has the DNA TGTGCCAGCAGCCGTGCCGGGGCTAATTCACCCCTCCACTTT. Full variable domain (remainder filled in from reference TRBV2 and TRBJ1-6): EPEVTQTPSHQVTQMGQEVILRCVPISNHLYFYWYRQILGQKVEFLVSFYNNEISEKSEIFDDQFSVERPDGSNFTLKIRSTKLEDSAMYFCASSRAGANSPLHFGNGTRLTVT.